Listed here are 17 T cell receptor beta chains from one sample, sequenced in a study of shared clonotypes between healthy human individuals. The repertoire was sequenced with immunoSEQ multiplex PCR; TCRdb's copy has only in-frame clones and lacks some. The repertoire holds approximately 1,500,000 clones, with 96% as singletons. Sequenced input: naive CD4+ T cells sorted from blood. Subset indicated: CD45RA+ positively selected. These receptors originate from a man aged 30-40 years in good health.

The chain uses TRBV27 and TRBJ2-7; weak D call: TRBD2 (6 bases). This CDR3 contains 18 residues. CDR1 is MNHEY, CDR2 SMNVEV, per germline (reference sequence). V lost 3 bases and J 0 bases, leaving 21 bases between the germline ends. For the CDR3, the DNA is TGTGCCAGCAGTTTTAGGTCCCGGGGGAGCCTCTACTCCTACGAGCAGTACTTC. It yields the protein CASSFRSRGSLYSYEQYF.

The chain carries TRBV7-8 and TRBJ2-5; D perhaps matches TRBD1 (5 bases). CDR1 is SGHVS, CDR2 FQNEAQ, per germline. The length of the CDR3 is 17 residues. The V gene lost 1 base and the J gene lost 1 base, with 16 bases spanning the gap. CDR3 DNA sequence: TGTGCCAGCAGCTTAGGTGTGTTGGGCAGGGCCCAAGAGACCCAGTACTTC. Protein: CASSLGVLGRAQETQYF.

The gene calls are TRBV27 and TRBJ2-6; weak D call: TRBD2 (5 bases). This CDR3 is built from 15 residues. Trimming took 4 bases from V and 1 from J, leaving 8 bases between them. Germline loops: CDR1 MNHEY, CDR2 SMNVEV (reference sequence). Here the CDR3 DNA reads TGTGCCAGCAGTTCACTAGTATCTGGGGCCAACGTCCTGACTTTC. It yields the protein CASSSLVSGANVLTF.

The V and J genes are TRBV5-1 and TRBJ2-1; 7 nucleotides match TRBD2. Germline V CDR1 and CDR2: SGHRS, YFSETQ. The CDR3 is 16 amino acids. V lost 0 bases and J lost 6; bases outside the gene matches: 9. CDR3 in DNA: TGCGCCAGCAGCTTGGCCGGGACTACAGGTGGCAATGAGCAGTTCTTC. Amino acids: CASSLAGTTGGNEQFF. The full variable domain, its missing parts supplied by reference TRBV5-1 and TRBJ2-1, is KAGVTQTPRYLIKTRGQQVTLSCSPISGHRSVSWYQQTPGQGLQFLFEYFSETQRNKGNFPGRFSGRQFSNSRSEMNVSTLELGDSALYLCASSLAGTTGGNEQFFGPGTRLTVL.

Remarks on this clone: The same CDR3 also results from other DNA sequences found in this sample. This rearrangement joins TRBV27 to TRBJ1-3; D unclear. Trimming took 6 bases from V and 1 from J, leaving 7 bases between them. CDR3 size: 13 residues. CDR1 and CDR2 (germline): MNHEY, SMNVEV (reference sequence). CDR3 region: CASRDGSGNTIYF. The CDR3 nucleotides are TGTGCCAGCAGGGACGGATCTGGAAACACCATATATTTT.

V gene TRBV28 combines with J gene TRBJ1-2; D uncertain. Germline V lookup: CDR1 MDHEN, CDR2 SYDVKM. This CDR3 is 14 amino acids long. V lost 8 bases and J 0 bases, leaving 13 bases between the germline ends. The CDR3 DNA reads TGTGCCAGCCTTAGGCTAGGAGCTAACTATGGCTACACCTTC. Translation: CASLRLGANYGYTF.

The chain is built from TRBV27 and TRBJ2-2; no clear D gene. This CDR3 is built from 12 residues. In germline, CDR1 is MNHEY, CDR2 SMNVEV (reference sequence). The V end was cut by 5 bases, the J end by 6 bases, with 7 bases between. Here the CDR3 DNA reads TGTGCCAGCAGTCCGCTGCCCGGGGAGCTGTTTTTT. It encodes CASSPLPGELFF.

This clone was found a few times. V usage is TRBV9 and J usage is TRBJ2-1; D possibly corresponds to TRBD2 (5 bases). Germline V gene lookup returns CDR1 SGDLS and CDR2 YYNGEE. There are 14 residues in the CDR3. V shed 2 bases and J shed 3 bases, with 9 bases lying between them. In DNA, the CDR3 is TGTGCCAGCAGCGTGGCGGGCGTCTACAATGAGCAGTTCTTC. This encodes CASSVAGVYNEQFF.

The chain couples TRBV28 to TRBJ2-7; 8 bases map to TRBD2. This CDR3 region has 15 residues. V lost 5 bases, J lost 3 bases, and 9 bases stayed unmatched. Germline CDR1 is MDHEN and CDR2 is SYDVKM. The CDR3 region is CASSLPGLDNYEQYF. Here the CDR3 DNA reads TGTGCCAGCAGTCTGCCGGGACTAGACAACTACGAGCAGTACTTC.

The V call is TRBV28, the J call TRBJ2-3; 11 bases are a match to TRBD2. Per germline, CDR1 MDHEN and CDR2 SYDVKM. The CDR3 is made up of 17 amino acids. V lost 2 bases, J lost 1 base, and 5 bases stayed unmatched. As DNA, the CDR3 is TGTGCCAGCAGTTTACAGGCTAGCGGGAGGCGCACAGATACGCAGTATTTT. Translating it yields CASSLQASGRRTDTQYF.

With respect to this clone: Different DNA sequences within this sample yield the same CDR3. This chain uses TRBV27 with TRBJ2-7; 8 bases fit TRBD1. The germline V gene has CDR1 MNHEY and CDR2 SMNVEV (reference sequence). The CDR3 loop spans 12 amino acids. Trimming at V came to 4 bases and at J to 7 bases, leaving 3 bases not matched to a gene. CDR3 amino acids: CASSSRTGEQYF. For the CDR3, the DNA is TGTGCCAGCAGTTCCCGGACAGGGGAGCAGTACTTC.

This chain uses TRBV14 with TRBJ2-3; D is ambiguous. Trimming removed 4 bases at V and 6 bases at J, with 14 bases between. Germline CDR1 is SGHDN and CDR2 is FVKESK. CDR3 length: 14 residues. The CDR3: CASSPGWPPDTQYF. DNA for the CDR3: TGTGCCAGCAGCCCCGGTTGGCCGCCGGATACGCAGTATTTT.

As to this clone: This CDR3 is also generated by other DNA sequences in the sample. The V call is TRBV6-5, the J call TRBJ2-1, with D perhaps matching TRBD1 or TRBD2 (5 bases each). The CDR3 is 15 residues long. Trimming stripped 2 bases from V and 0 bases from J, with 8 bases between. Germline V lookup: CDR1 MNHEY, CDR2 SVGAGI. For the CDR3, the DNA is TGTGCCAGCAGTTACGAGGGGCGCTCCTACAATGAGCAGTTCTTC. Amino acid sequence: CASSYEGRSYNEQFF.

As DNA, the CDR3 is TGTGCCAGCAGCTTAGGGGAACAGCTAGCGGGATCCTACAATGAGCAGTTCTTC. Protein: CASSLGEQLAGSYNEQFF. The chain has TRBV7-9 and TRBJ2-1; 9 positions agree with TRBD2. Germline-derived CDR1 and CDR2 are SEHNR and FQNEAQ (reference sequence). Trimming took 1 base from V and 1 from J; bases not matched to a gene: 8. The CDR3 consists of 18 residues.

This chain links TRBV28 with TRBJ2-7; the match to TRBD2 covers 13 bases. This CDR3 spans 17 amino acids. J lost 1 base, V lost 3 bases, and 6 bases had no gene match. The V gene's germline CDR1 is MDHEN and CDR2 SYDVKM. CDR3: CASSFRRTSGSSYEQYF. CDR3 bases: TGTGCCAGCAGTTTCCGCCGGACTAGCGGGAGTTCCTACGAGCAGTACTTC.

Of note for this clone: The sample carries other DNA sequences with the same CDR3. The chain links TRBV9 to TRBJ2-5; the match to TRBD1 covers 7 bases. Germline-derived CDR1 and CDR2 are SGDLS and YYNGEE. CDR3 length equals 14 residues. Trimming at V came to 4 bases and at J to 2 bases, leaving 5 bases not matched to a gene. CDR3 sequence reads: CASSTGTAQETQYF. The CDR3 region has the DNA TGTGCCAGCAGCACCGGGACAGCACAAGAGACCCAGTACTTC.

The rearrangement joins TRBV5-4 to TRBJ2-2; 8 positions agree with TRBD1. Losses at the gene ends were 4 bases for V and 5 bases for J; bases not matched to a gene: 7. CDR1 is SGHNT and CDR2 is YYREEE in the germline V gene (reference sequence). This CDR3 has 15 residues. CDR3 sequence (DNA): TGTGCCAGCAGCCAACGACAGGGGATGACCGGGGAGCTGTTTTTT. Translating gives CASSQRQGMTGELFF.